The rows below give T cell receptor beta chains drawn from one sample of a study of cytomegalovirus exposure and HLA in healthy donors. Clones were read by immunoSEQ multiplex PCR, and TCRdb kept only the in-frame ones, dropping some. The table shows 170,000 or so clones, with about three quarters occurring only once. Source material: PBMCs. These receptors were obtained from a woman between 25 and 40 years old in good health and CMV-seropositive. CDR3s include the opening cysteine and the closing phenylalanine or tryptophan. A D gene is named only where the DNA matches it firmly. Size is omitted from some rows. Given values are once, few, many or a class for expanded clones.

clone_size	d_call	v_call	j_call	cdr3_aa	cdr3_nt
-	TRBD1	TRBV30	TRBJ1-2	CAWTGTDYGYTF	TGTGCCTGGACCGGGACAGACTATGGCTACACCTTC
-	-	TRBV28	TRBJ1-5	CASRGQYSNQPQHF	TGTGCCAGCAGAGGACAGTATAGCAATCAGCCCCAGCATTTT
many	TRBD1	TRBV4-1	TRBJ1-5	CASSWDRDGQPQHF	TGCGCCAGCAGCTGGGACAGGGATGGTCAGCCCCAGCATTTT
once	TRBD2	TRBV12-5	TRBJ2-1	CASGEGTSLMNEQFF	TGTGCTAGTGGGGAGGGGACTAGTCTAATGAATGAGCAGTTCTTC
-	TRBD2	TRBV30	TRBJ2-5	CAWSVRGRLAGGDNGETQYF	TGTGCCTGGAGTGTACGGGGCCGACTAGCGGGAGGTGATAACGGAGAGACCCAGTACTTC
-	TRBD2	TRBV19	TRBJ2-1	CASSIQLAGPNEQFF	TGTGCCAGTAGTATTCAGCTAGCGGGACCCAATGAGCAGTTCTTC
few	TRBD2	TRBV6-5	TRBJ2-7	CASSTGLAGTYEQYF	TGTGCCAGCAGTACAGGACTAGCGGGAACCTACGAGCAGTACTTC
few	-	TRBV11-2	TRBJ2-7	CASSLAPGTVYYEQYF	TGTGCCAGCAGCTTGGCCCCCGGGACTGTCTACTACGAGCAGTACTTC
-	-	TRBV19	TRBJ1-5	CASSHKGSGVYFGNQPQHF	TGTGCCAGTAGCCATAAAGGTTCAGGGGTGTATTTCGGCAATCAGCCCCAGCATTTT
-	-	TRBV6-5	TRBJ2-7	CASSYSGGQYF	TGTGCCAGCAGTTACTCGGGAGGGCAGTACTTC
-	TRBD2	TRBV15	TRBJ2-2	CATSSLEELAGAGGELFF	TGTGCCACCAGCTCCCTGGAGGAACTAGCGGGAGCTGGCGGGGAGCTGTTTTTT
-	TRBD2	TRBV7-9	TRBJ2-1	CASSPRAGTRLDEQFF	TGTGCCAGCAGCCCCCGAGCCGGGACTAGGCTCGATGAGCAGTTCTTC